What follows describes a single T cell receptor beta chain. Its antigen is unknown. Data came from immunoSEQ multiplex PCR; TCRdb stores just in-frame clones and leaves some out. The data hold some 70,000 clones, with around four fifths observed a single time. This specimen comes from a study of OX40 agonist ivuxolimab in advanced cancers. Study results and caveats: In general, CD8+ T cells held more expanded clones than CD4+ did, on average.

The sample was CD4+ or CD8+ T cells sorted from blood, taken in a trial of the OX40 agonist ivuxolimab. This TCR was recovered from an adult with an advanced solid tumor such as melanoma, head and neck, liver or kidney cancer.

The CDR3 is CASSERQGGDGYTF. CDR3 DNA sequence: TGTGCCAGCAGTGAAAGACAGGGCGGTGATGGCTACACCTTC. The chain links TRBV6-1 to TRBJ1-2, with 7 bases matching TRBD1. Looked up from germline, CDR1 is MNHNS and CDR2 is SASEGT. CDR3 length: 14 amino acids. V trimming: 2 bases; J trimming: 6 bases; junction bases outside the gene matches: 6.